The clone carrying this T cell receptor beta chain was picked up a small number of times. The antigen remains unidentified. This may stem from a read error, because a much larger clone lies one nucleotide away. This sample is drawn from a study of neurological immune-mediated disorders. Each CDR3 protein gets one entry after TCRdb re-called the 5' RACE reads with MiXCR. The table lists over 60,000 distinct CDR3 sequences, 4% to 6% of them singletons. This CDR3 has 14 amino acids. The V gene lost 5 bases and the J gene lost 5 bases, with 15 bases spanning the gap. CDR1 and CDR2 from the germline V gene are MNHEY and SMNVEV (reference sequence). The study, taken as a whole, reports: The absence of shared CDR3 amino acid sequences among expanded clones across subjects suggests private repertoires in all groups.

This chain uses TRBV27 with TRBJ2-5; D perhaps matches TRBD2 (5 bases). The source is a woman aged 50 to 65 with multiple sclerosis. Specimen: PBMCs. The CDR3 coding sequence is TGTGCCAGCAGTCCGGGAATAGGCTTGGAGACCCAGTACTTC. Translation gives CASSPGIGLETQYF.